Sequencing of this T cell receptor (beta chain) was carried out in a study of vaccination and CD4 T cells after COVID-19. Study context: Nasal swab PCR showed SARS-CoV-2 in convalescent patients, roughly ten with mild and one with severe disease. Median draw time for post-COVID samples was 101 days post-diagnosis (range 35 to 161). Study outcomes and limitations: In convalescent patients, 304 of 307 vaccine-specific clones were spike mono-reactive.

This clonotype was detected a few times. Its antigen is as yet unknown. As for treatment: approximately 10-day PBMC culture with coronavirus spike peptide pools or control peptides (ViraFEST assay). These CD4+ T cells came from approximately 10-day cultures by negative selection. With V trimmed by 6 bases and J by 7 bases, 6 bases remained unmatched. In germline, CDR1 is MNHEY, CDR2 SMNVEV (reference sequence). This CDR3 contains 14 residues. Cultured CD4+ T-cell DNA underwent Oncomine TCR Beta short-read sequencing. In TCRdb, the PCR reads were re-called with MiXCR into one record per CDR3 protein. Of about 15,000 distinct CDR3 sequences in the sample, 52% were seen once.

The sequenced sample consisted of CD4+ T cells from blood, cultured in vitro. The genes are TRBV27 and TRBJ2-7, with TRBD2 matching over 13 bases. The receptor comes from a human donor who had recovered from COVID-19. The CDR3 nucleotides are TGTGCCAGCAGAGCGGGACTAGCGGGACTAGAGCAGTACTTC. Residues: CASRAGLAGLEQYF.